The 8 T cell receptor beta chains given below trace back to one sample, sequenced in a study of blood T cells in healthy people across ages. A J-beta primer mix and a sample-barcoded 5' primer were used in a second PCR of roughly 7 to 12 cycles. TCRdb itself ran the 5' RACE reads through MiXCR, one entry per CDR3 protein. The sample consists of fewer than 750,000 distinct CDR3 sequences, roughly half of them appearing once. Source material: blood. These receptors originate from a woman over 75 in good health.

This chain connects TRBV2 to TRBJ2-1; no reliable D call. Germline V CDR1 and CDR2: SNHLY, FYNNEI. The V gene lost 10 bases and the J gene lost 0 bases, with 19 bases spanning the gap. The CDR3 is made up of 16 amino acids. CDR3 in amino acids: CATHPQTSSSYNEQFF. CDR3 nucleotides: TGTGCCACCCACCCCCAGACTTCGAGCTCCTACAATGAGCAGTTCTTC.

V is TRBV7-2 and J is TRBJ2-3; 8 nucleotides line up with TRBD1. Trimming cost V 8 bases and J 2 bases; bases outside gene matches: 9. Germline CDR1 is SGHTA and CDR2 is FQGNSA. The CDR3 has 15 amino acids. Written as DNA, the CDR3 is TGTGCCAGCGGGGACAGGAGAGGGGACACAGATACGCAGTATTTT. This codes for CASGDRRGDTDTQYF.

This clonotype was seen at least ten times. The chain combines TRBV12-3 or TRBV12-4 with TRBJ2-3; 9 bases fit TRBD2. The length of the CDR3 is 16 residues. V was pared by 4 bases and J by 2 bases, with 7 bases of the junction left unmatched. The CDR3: CASSSWTSVTTDTQYF. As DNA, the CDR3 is TGTGCCAGCAGTTCCTGGACTAGCGTGACCACAGATACGCAGTATTTT.

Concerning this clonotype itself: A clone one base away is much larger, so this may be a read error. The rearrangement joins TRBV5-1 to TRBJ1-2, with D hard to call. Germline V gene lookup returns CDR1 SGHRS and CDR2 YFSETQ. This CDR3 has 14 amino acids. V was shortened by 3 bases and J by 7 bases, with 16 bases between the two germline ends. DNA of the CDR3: TGCGCCAGCAGCTCGAGTCAGCCGGACCCTGGCTACACCTTC. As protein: CASSSSQPDPGYTF.

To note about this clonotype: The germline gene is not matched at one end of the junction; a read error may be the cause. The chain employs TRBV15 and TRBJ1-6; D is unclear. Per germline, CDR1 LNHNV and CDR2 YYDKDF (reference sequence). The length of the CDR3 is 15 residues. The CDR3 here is CATSDRLDFNSSLHF. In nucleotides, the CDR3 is TGTGCCACCAGCGATCGACTGGACTTTAATTCATCCCTCCACTTT.

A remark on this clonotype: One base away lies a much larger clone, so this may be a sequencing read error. The CDR3 loop reads CRGQGNEQYF. The CDR3 coding sequence is TGCAGGGGACAGGGGAATGAGCAGTACTTC. This sequence joins TRBV20-1 and TRBJ2-5, with 10 bases lining up with TRBD1. This CDR3 spans 10 amino acids. Germline lookup yields CDR1 DFQATT and CDR2 SNEGSKA (reference sequence).

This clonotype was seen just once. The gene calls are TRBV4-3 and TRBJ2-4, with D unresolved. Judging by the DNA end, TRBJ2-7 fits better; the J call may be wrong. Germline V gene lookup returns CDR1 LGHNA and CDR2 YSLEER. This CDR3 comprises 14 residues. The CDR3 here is CASSQDPIGFEQYF. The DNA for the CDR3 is TGCGCCAGCAGCCAAGATCCGATTGGATTCGAGCAGTACTTC.

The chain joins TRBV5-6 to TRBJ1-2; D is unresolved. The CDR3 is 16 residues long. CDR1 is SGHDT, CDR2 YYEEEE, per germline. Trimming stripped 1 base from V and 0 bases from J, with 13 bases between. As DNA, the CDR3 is TGTGCCAGCAGCTTGTTAGGAGCGATGGCTAACTATGGCTACACCTTC. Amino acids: CASSLLGAMANYGYTF. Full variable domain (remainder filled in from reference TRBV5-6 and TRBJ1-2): DAGVTQSPTHLIKTRGQQVTLRCSPKSGHDTVSWYQQALGQGPQFIFQYYEEEERQRGNFPDRFSGHQFPNYSSELNVNALLLGDSALYLCASSLLGAMANYGYTFGSGTRLTVV.